This passage covers 8 T cell receptor beta chains from one sample sequenced in a study of molecular identifiers for immune sequencing clone quantification (dated by TCRdb to 2016 to 2019). Libraries were built with PCR. The sequencer was a NextSeq 500. TCRdb trimmed public reads at Q25 via fastp, called clones via MiXCR and kept in-frame beta chains. Rows with a matching CDR3 protein are joined into one entry that keeps the most common DNA and genes. The sample includes 460,000 or so distinct CDR3 sequences, with less than 30% observed a single time. The top ten constitute around 0.76% of the sample. Specimen: naive CD8+ T cells from blood, with Jurkat cell RNA spiked in. Taken with the paper, the label for cell subset or site translates to: FACS-sorted CD8+CD4-CCR7+CD45RA+ naive T cells. These TCRs come from a human donor in good health. Some libraries in this study had Jurkat cell RNA spiked in.

V is TRBV4-3 and J is TRBJ2-7; 8 bases align to TRBD1. This CDR3 is 15 amino acids long. Germline V gene lookup returns CDR1 LGHNA and CDR2 YSLEER. With V trimmed by 0 bases and J by 5 bases, 6 bases remained unmatched. The CDR3 sequence: CASSQDRQGAHEQYF. CDR3 nucleotide sequence: TGCGCCAGCAGCCAAGATCGGCAGGGGGCACACGAGCAGTACTTC.

The CDR3 protein is CASKIPGQGTQPQHF. The CDR3 nucleotides read TGTGCCAGTAAAATTCCGGGACAGGGGACTCAGCCCCAGCATTTT. J is TRBJ1-5 and V is TRBV19, with 10 bases lining up with TRBD1. Germline-derived CDR1 and CDR2 are LNHDA and SQIVND (reference sequence). This CDR3 comprises 15 residues. With V trimmed by 7 bases and J by 6 bases, 9 bases remained unmatched.

This clonotype was picked up a small number of times. The V gene is TRBV19, the J gene TRBJ2-2; no definite D call. Germline CDR1 reads LNHDA; CDR2 reads SQIVND (reference sequence). There are 11 residues in the CDR3. V was clipped by 6 bases and J by 6 bases, with 5 bases between them. The DNA of the CDR3 is TGTGCCAGTAGAGGATCCGGGGAGCTGTTTTTT. Its translation: CASRGSGELFF.

For this clonotype: At one end the junction does not follow the germline gene, possibly because of a read error. This chain joins TRBV27 and TRBJ1-5; D gene uncertain. CDR1 is MNHEY, CDR2 SMNVEV, per germline (reference sequence). This CDR3 spans 12 amino acids. The CDR3 coding sequence is TGTGCCAACAGTTCGCCACTTGGGCCCCAGCATTTT. This encodes CANSSPLGPQHF.

This clonotype was seen only a few times. This rearrangement joins TRBV30 to TRBJ1-1; D gene unclear. This CDR3 has 11 amino acids. CDR1 GTSNPN and CDR2 SVGIG come from the germline V gene (reference sequence). V was cut by 5 bases and J by 7 bases, with 11 bases left in between. The DNA of the CDR3 is TGTGCCTGGGGTTTTGGAGGTGAAGCTTTCTTT. It codes for CAWGFGGEAFF.

This clonotype was recorded a few times. This sequence joins TRBV25-1 and TRBJ2-3, with D possibly matching TRBD2 (7 bases). Germline CDR1 reads MGHDK; CDR2 reads SYGVNS. Trimming removed 5 bases from V and 7 bases from J, with 16 bases in between. The CDR3 runs to 14 residues. The CDR3 here is CASSLEGGGYTQYF. The CDR3 DNA sequence: TGTGCCAGCAGTCTCGAGGGGGGGGGATATACGCAGTATTTT.

This clonotype showed up just a few times. The chain links TRBV7-9 to TRBJ2-3; D perhaps matches TRBD1 (6 bases). Trimming removed 6 bases at V and 0 bases at J, with 16 bases between. This CDR3 is 16 amino acids long. Germline CDR1 SEHNR, CDR2 FQNEAQ (reference sequence). CDR3 nucleotide sequence: TGTGCCAGCAGATCTACTACAGGGATTAGCACAGATACGCAGTATTTT. This gives the protein CASRSTTGISTDTQYF.

Concerning this clonotype itself: A much larger clone is a single base away; this may be a read error. The V gene is TRBV30, the J gene TRBJ1-5, with 7 bases that match TRBD1. This CDR3 has 16 residues. Looked up from germline, CDR1 is GTSNPN and CDR2 is SVGIG (reference sequence). This CDR3 is CAWSLRDSVSNQSQHF. CDR3 bases: TGTGCCTGGAGCCTCCGGGACAGTGTTAGCAATCAGTCCCAGCATTTT.